Following are 5 T cell receptor beta chains from one sample sequenced in a study of naive and memory T cell subsets. Treatment noted: skin biopsy from PPD injection site in Mantoux-positive individual. TCR cDNA received a 3' ligated oligonucleotide that carried a UMI. Amplification of ligated cDNA took four PCR rounds with SP2 and nested alpha and beta constant primers. MiXCR, applied by TCRdb to the UMI-ligation and nested PCR reads, yields one record per CDR3 protein. The sample shows 20,000 to 25,000 distinct CDR3 sequences, about 6.1% of them seen only once. The input for sequencing was skin, taken from a tuberculin skin test site. All receptors derive from an adult in good health.

In this sample, this clonotype turned up many times. The J gene is TRBJ2-7, the V gene TRBV7-8; 8 bases map to TRBD2. CDR1 and CDR2 (germline): SGHVS, FQNEAQ. The CDR3 is 14 residues long. The V gene end was trimmed by 6 bases and the J gene end by 2 bases; junction bases not matched to a gene: 6. This CDR3 is CASSPGRAPYEQYF. CDR3 bases: TGTGCCAGCAGTCCCGGGAGGGCCCCCTACGAGCAGTACTTC.

The sample holds a few counts of this clonotype. The J gene is TRBJ2-7, the V gene TRBV7-2, with 8 bases identical to TRBD2. The CDR3 has 15 amino acids. Germline CDR1 SGHTA, CDR2 FQGNSA. The trim removed 8 bases at V and 0 bases at J, leaving 9 bases unmatched. CDR3 region: CASAPTRGGSYEQYF. For the CDR3, the DNA is TGTGCCAGCGCCCCCACCCGGGGGGGCTCCTACGAGCAGTACTTC.

In its sample, this clonotype was seen a few times. V usage is TRBV6-5 and J usage is TRBJ1-4, with D maybe TRBD1 (5 bases). CDR1 is MNHEY and CDR2 is SVGAGI in the germline V gene. The CDR3 covers 14 residues. V was pared by 2 bases and J by 5 bases, with 9 bases between. As DNA, the CDR3 is TGTGCCAGCAGTTACGGAGGGGCAAATGAAAAACTGTTTTTT. Its translation is CASSYGGANEKLFF.

At least ten counts were recorded for this clonotype. The chain joins TRBV7-8 to TRBJ1-2, with a weak D call TRBD1 (5 bases). Germline CDR1 SGHVS, CDR2 FQNEAQ. V lost 2 bases to trimming and J lost 7 bases, with 14 bases between them. CDR3 length: 14 residues. This chain's CDR3 is CASSLSTGSVGYTF. Here the CDR3 DNA reads TGTGCCAGCAGCTTATCTACAGGTTCGGTTGGCTACACCTTC. The entire variable domain, with the rest obtained from reference TRBV7-8 and TRBJ1-2, is as follows: GAGVSQSPRYKVAKRGQDVALRCDPISGHVSLFWYQQALGQGPEFLTYFQNEAQLDKSGLPSDRFFAERPEGSVSTLKIQRTQQEDSAVYLCASSLSTGSVGYTFGSGTRLTVV.

This clonotype has at least ten counts. V usage is TRBV6-2 or TRBV6-3 and J usage is TRBJ2-1; 9 bases match TRBD2. CDR1 MNHEY and CDR2 SVGEGT come from the germline V gene. V lost 6 bases and J lost 6; bases outside the gene matches: 0. The CDR3 extends over 12 amino acids. CDR3 nucleotide sequence: TGTGCCAGCAGAGCGGGGGGCAATGAGCAGTTCTTC. Protein sequence: CASRAGGNEQFF.